Listed here is a single TCR beta chain. This record belongs to a study of T-cell reconstitution after alpha-beta-depleted transplantation in children. Library preparation (for TCRbeta) was performed with unique molecular identifiers. Using its own MiXCR run on the PCR reads, TCRdb lists one record per CDR3 protein. Of 250,000 to 350,000 distinct CDR3 sequences in the sample, roughly 25% are singletons; the top ten hold approximately 9.9%. Germline V gene sequence: CDR1 SGHRS, CDR2 YFSETQ. The CDR3 runs to 16 residues. Trimming removed 0 bases from V and 0 bases from J; junction bases left unmatched: 1.

The sample in question was PBMCs, mostly from graft donor cells, obtained 180 days after TCRalphabeta/CD19-depleted stem cell transplant. The clonotype originates from a male patient younger than 18 who had a stem cell transplant for acute lymphoblastic leukemia, so the T cells may come from the graft donor. The chain links TRBV5-1 to TRBJ2-1; 9 bases fit TRBD2. CDR3 DNA: TGCGCCAGCAGCTTGGTTAGCGGGGGCTCCTACAATGAGCAGTTCTTC. Translating gives CASSLVSGGSYNEQFF. The whole variable domain, remainder taken from reference TRBV5-1 and TRBJ2-1, is KAGVTQTPRYLIKTRGQQVTLSCSPISGHRSVSWYQQTPGQGLQFLFEYFSETQRNKGNFPGRFSGRQFSNSRSEMNVSTLELGDSALYLCASSLVSGGSYNEQFFGPGTRLTVL.